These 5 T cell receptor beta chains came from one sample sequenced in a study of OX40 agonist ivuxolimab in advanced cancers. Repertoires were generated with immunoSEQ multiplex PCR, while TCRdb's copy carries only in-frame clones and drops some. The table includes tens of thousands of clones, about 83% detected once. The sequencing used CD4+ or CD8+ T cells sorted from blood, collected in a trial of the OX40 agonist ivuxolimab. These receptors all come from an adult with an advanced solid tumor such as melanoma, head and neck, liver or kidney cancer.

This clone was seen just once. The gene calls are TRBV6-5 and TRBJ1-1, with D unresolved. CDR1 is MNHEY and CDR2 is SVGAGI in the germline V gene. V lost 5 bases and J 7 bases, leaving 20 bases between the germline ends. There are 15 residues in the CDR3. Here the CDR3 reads CASSVLDTRRDEAFF. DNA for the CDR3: TGTGCCAGCAGTGTGTTGGATACTCGACGTGATGAAGCTTTCTTT.

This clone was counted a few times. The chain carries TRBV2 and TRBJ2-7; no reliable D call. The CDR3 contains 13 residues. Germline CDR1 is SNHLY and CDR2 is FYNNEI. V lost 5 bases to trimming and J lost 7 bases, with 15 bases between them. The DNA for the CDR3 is TGTGCCAGCAGTTTTTATAGCTATCTGGAGCAGTACTTC. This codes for CASSFYSYLEQYF.

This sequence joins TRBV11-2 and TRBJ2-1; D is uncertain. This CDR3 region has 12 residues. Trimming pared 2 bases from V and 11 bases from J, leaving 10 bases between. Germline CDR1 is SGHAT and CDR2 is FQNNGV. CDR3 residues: CASSLSLSKQFF. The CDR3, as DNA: TGTGCCAGCAGCTTAAGTCTCTCGAAGCAGTTCTTC.

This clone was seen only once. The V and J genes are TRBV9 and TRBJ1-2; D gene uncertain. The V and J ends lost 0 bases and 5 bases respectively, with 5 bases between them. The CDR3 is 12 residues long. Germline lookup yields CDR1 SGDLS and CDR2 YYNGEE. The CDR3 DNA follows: TGTGCCAGCAGCGTAGGAGGGTATGGCTACACCTTC. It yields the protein CASSVGGYGYTF.

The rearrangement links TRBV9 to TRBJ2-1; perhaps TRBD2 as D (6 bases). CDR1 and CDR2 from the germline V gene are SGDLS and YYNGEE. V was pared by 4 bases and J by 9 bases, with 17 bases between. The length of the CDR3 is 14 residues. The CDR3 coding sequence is TGTGCCAGCAGCCTAGGAGGGGAGCCGGGTGAGCAGTTCTTC. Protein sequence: CASSLGGEPGEQFF.